The 15 T cell receptor beta chains reported below all come from one sample, sequenced in a study of T cells in Graves' hyperthyroidism and ophthalmopathy. TCR beta CDR3 sequences were amplified from RNA transcripts. An initial round of RT-PCR targeting the TCR CDR3 relied on the HTBI primer set. TCRdb passed the multiplex PCR reads through MiXCR, listing each CDR3 protein once. The sample carries roughly 500,000 distinct CDR3 sequences, around a quarter recorded once. The sequenced sample was blood. These receptors were collected from a woman in her thirties with Graves' ophthalmopathy.

The chain joins TRBV28 to TRBJ2-2; a weak D match, TRBD2 (7 bases). The CDR3 sequence is 17 residues long. Per germline, CDR1 MDHEN and CDR2 SYDVKM. V lost 6 bases, J lost 2 bases, and 19 bases lay in between. CDR3 coding DNA: TGTGCCAGCAGAAAGTCGCGGGGGCGCATAAACACCGGGGAGCTGTTTTTT. This translates into CASRKSRGRINTGELFF.

This clonotype was observed many times. The chain carries TRBV29-1 and TRBJ1-2; a weak D match, TRBD1 (5 bases). The CDR3 loop spans 14 amino acids. The V and J ends lost 7 bases and 1 base respectively, with 16 bases between them. Germline V gene data show CDR1 as SQVTM and CDR2 as ANQGSEA. As DNA, the CDR3 is TGCAGCGCCGAGGAGGGGATGGATAACTATGGCTACACCTTC. Translated: CSAEEGMDNYGYTF.

This clonotype has ten or more counts. This rearrangement joins TRBV28 to TRBJ1-3; no clear D gene. This CDR3 has 15 residues. CDR1 is MDHEN and CDR2 is SYDVKM in the germline V gene. V was trimmed by 3 bases and J by 0 bases, leaving 9 bases between them. In DNA form, the CDR3 reads TGTGCCAGCAGTTTTGGAGAACCCTCTGGAAACACCATATATTTT. Its translation: CASSFGEPSGNTIYF.

This clonotype showed up many times. The chain combines TRBV7-3 with TRBJ2-7; tentatively, D is TRBD1 (5 bases). The CDR3 totals 14 residues. Trimming left V 2 bases short and J 4 bases short, with 12 bases between. Germline V lookup: CDR1 SGHTA, CDR2 FQGTGA. CDR3 in DNA: TGTGCCAGCAGCTTAGGGTCCAGGGAATACGAGCAGTACTTC. This gives the protein CASSLGSREYEQYF.

The chain has TRBV28 and TRBJ2-7; 8 nucleotides align to TRBD1. Germline V gene sequence: CDR1 MDHEN, CDR2 SYDVKM. The CDR3 runs 14 residues. J was trimmed by 3 bases and V by 5 bases; bases with no gene match: 6. The CDR3 spells CASSLTGVDYEQYF. The CDR3 DNA sequence: TGTGCCAGCAGTCTGACAGGGGTGGACTACGAGCAGTACTTC.

This clonotype has a count of ten or more. The chain recombines TRBV29-1 with TRBJ2-5; D is ambiguous. The CDR3 runs 15 residues. Trimming pared 4 bases from V and 0 bases from J, leaving 15 bases between. Germline V gives CDR1 SQVTM, CDR2 ANQGSEA. The CDR3 sequence is CSVVPLASYQETQYF. DNA for the CDR3: TGCAGCGTTGTCCCCTTGGCTTCTTACCAAGAGACCCAGTACTTC.

This clonotype was counted ten times or more. V and J are TRBV6-1 and TRBJ2-7; 8 bases match TRBD1. In germline, CDR1 is MNHNS, CDR2 SASEGT. J lost 5 bases, V lost 3 bases, and 9 bases had no gene match. The CDR3 length is 15 residues. CDR3 nucleotides: TGTGCCAGCAGTGACACCGGACAGGGTATGGACGAGCAGTACTTC. It specifies CASSDTGQGMDEQYF.

This clonotype was detected ten times or more. The chain uses TRBV18 and TRBJ1-5; no clear D. Germline values: CDR1 KGHSH, CDR2 LQKENI. V was trimmed by 4 bases and J by 2 bases, leaving 9 bases between them. The CDR3 sequence is 14 residues long. The CDR3 is CASSRGMGNQPQHF. The CDR3 DNA follows: TGTGCCAGCTCACGAGGGATGGGCAATCAGCCCCAGCATTTT. Full variable domain (rest looked up from reference TRBV18 and TRBJ1-5): NAGVMQNPRHLVRRRGQEARLRCSPMKGHSHVYWYRQLPEEGLKFMVYLQKENIIDESGMPKERFSAEFPKEGPSILRIQQVVRGDSAAYFCASSRGMGNQPQHFGDGTRLSIL.

Many counts were recorded for this clonotype. V usage is TRBV11-2 and J usage is TRBJ2-5; D could derive from TRBD1 or TRBD2 (5 bases each). Germline V lookup: CDR1 SGHAT, CDR2 FQNNGV. CDR3 size: 14 residues. Trimming removed 1 base at V and 4 bases at J, with 10 bases between. The CDR3 DNA is TGTGCCAGCAGCTTAGGCCCGAGGGGAGAGACCCAGTACTTC. Residues: CASSLGPRGETQYF. The full variable domain, with the rest looked up from reference TRBV11-2 and TRBJ2-5, is EAGVAQSPRYKIIEKRQSVAFWCNPISGHATLYWYQQILGQGPKLLIQFQNNGVVDDSQLPKDRFSAERLKGVDSTLKIQPAKLEDSAVYLCASSLGPRGETQYFGPGTRLLVL.

This clonotype has more than one count but fewer than ten. The chain combines TRBV25-1 with TRBJ1-1, with a tentative D call TRBD1 (5 bases). V was pared by 1 base and J by 0 bases, with 15 bases between. This CDR3 has 17 amino acids. Looked up from germline, CDR1 is MGHDK and CDR2 is SYGVNS. Written as DNA, the CDR3 is TGTGCCAGCAGTGAATGGGTCGACAGACGATTGAACACTGAAGCTTTCTTT. Translation: CASSEWVDRRLNTEAFF.

This clonotype was counted at least ten times. This chain connects TRBV3-1 to TRBJ2-5; no clear D gene. CDR1 is LGHDT and CDR2 is YNNKEL in the germline V gene (reference sequence). The V end lost 0 bases, the J end lost 5 bases, and 4 bases lay between the germline ends. The CDR3 covers 12 residues. The CDR3 loop is CASSQDGETQYF. The CDR3 bases are TGTGCCAGCAGCCAAGATGGGGAGACCCAGTACTTC.

This clonotype was seen ten or more times. V usage is TRBV19 and J usage is TRBJ2-5, with a possible D match to TRBD1 (6 bases). V was shortened by 2 bases and J by 1 base, with 11 bases between the two germline ends. Germline loops: CDR1 LNHDA, CDR2 SQIVND (reference sequence). This CDR3 comprises 15 residues. CDR3 coding DNA: TGTGCCAGTAGTATATCGGACAGACCCCAAGAGACCCAGTACTTC. It encodes CASSISDRPQETQYF.

There are many counts of this clonotype. The chain carries TRBV25-1 and TRBJ1-2; possibly TRBD1 for D (6 bases). This CDR3 spans 16 amino acids. Trimming stripped 5 bases from V and 7 bases from J, with 23 bases between. CDR1 is MGHDK, CDR2 SYGVNS, per germline. The CDR3 region has the DNA TGTGCCAGCAGTCGGAGTGGCGGGGGGCGCATTTCTGGCTACACCTTC. Its protein is CASSRSGGGRISGYTF.

This clonotype was seen ten or more times. The chain joins TRBV15 to TRBJ2-6; perhaps TRBD1 as D (5 bases). This CDR3 region has 17 residues. V dropped 4 bases and J dropped 0 bases, with 13 bases sitting between them. In germline, CDR1 is LNHNV, CDR2 YYDKDF (reference sequence). The CDR3 sequence is CATSTSTELSGANVLTF. DNA of the CDR3: TGTGCCACCAGCACCTCGACAGAACTCTCTGGGGCCAACGTCCTGACTTTC.

This clonotype was seen repeatedly, ten times or more. The V call is TRBV20-1, the J call TRBJ2-7; a possible D gene is TRBD2 (5 bases). The ends were cut back, 7 bases at V and 0 bases at J, with 13 bases in the middle. Germline loops: CDR1 DFQATT, CDR2 SNEGSKA (reference sequence). The CDR3 contains 13 residues. The DNA for the CDR3 is TGCAGTGGAGAAGGTGGGAGCTCCTACGAGCAGTACTTC. Translated, it gives CSGEGGSSYEQYF.